This entry lists 30 T cell receptor beta chains sequenced from one sample in a study of T cells in Graves' hyperthyroidism and ophthalmopathy. Amplified regions were TCR beta CDR3 sequences from RNA transcripts. RT-PCR in the first round (using the HTBI primer set) targeted the TCR CDR3. MiXCR was run by TCRdb on the multiplex PCR reads, yielding one entry per CDR3 protein. There are hundreds of thousands of distinct CDR3 sequences in the sample; 45% occur only once, and under 8% lies in the top ten. Sequencing was performed on peripheral blood or thyroid tissue (not recorded which). The receptors here all came from an adult man with Graves' disease, either hyperthyroidism or ophthalmopathy (not recorded which).

About this clonotype: A much larger clone sits a single nucleotide away, making a read error possible. The rearrangement links TRBV20-1 to TRBJ2-7; 11 nucleotides match TRBD2. Per germline, CDR1 DFQATT and CDR2 SNEGSKA (reference sequence). The CDR3 runs 14 residues. The DNA of the CDR3 is TGCAGTGCTCCTAAGACTAGCGGGAAGGACGAGCAGTGCTTC. It encodes CSAPKTSGKDEQCF.

This clonotype appeared many times. The rearrangement links TRBV2 to TRBJ1-2, with D possibly TRBD1 on 5 matching bases. The CDR3 has 14 amino acids. With 3 bases removed from V and 2 bases from J, the gap between germline ends came to 10 bases. Germline V gene data show CDR1 as SNHLY and CDR2 as FYNNEI. The CDR3 bases are TGTGCCAGCAGTGACGGGGGAGGCAACTATGGCTACACCTTC. This sequence encodes CASSDGGGNYGYTF.

Concerning this clonotype itself: Being one base from a much bigger clone, this may be a read error. This sequence joins TRBV10-3 and TRBJ2-5; no definite D call. CDR1 is ENHRY and CDR2 is SYGVKD in the germline V gene. CDR3 size: 14 residues. As DNA, the CDR3 is TGTGCCAGCAGTGTGGTGTGGATTCAAGAGACCCAGTACTTC. Amino acid sequence: CASSVVWIQETQYF.

The chain combines TRBV9 with TRBJ2-2; 10 bases are a match to TRBD2. Germline values: CDR1 SGDLS, CDR2 YYNGEE. This CDR3 contains 19 residues. V was clipped by 2 bases and J by 0 bases; unmatched bases: 10. DNA for the CDR3: TGTGCCAGCAGCGTCCGAAGGACTAGCGGAAACGCGAACACCGGGGAGCTGTTTTTT. As protein: CASSVRRTSGNANTGELFF.

This rearrangement joins TRBV20-1 to TRBJ2-5, with a possible D match to TRBD2 (5 bases). CDR3 size: 11 residues. The germline V gene has CDR1 DFQATT and CDR2 SNEGSKA (reference sequence). Trimming took off 7 bases at V and 4 bases at J, with 10 bases between the two ends. The DNA of the CDR3 is TGCAGTGGAATGGGGAGAGAGACCCAGTACTTC. As protein: CSGMGRETQYF.

The J gene is TRBJ1-2, the V gene TRBV29-1; TRBD1 matches at 7 bases. The CDR3 runs 13 residues. J was trimmed by 4 bases and V by 3 bases; bases with no gene match: 5. Germline values: CDR1 SQVTM, CDR2 ANQGSEA. As DNA, the CDR3 is TGCAGCGTTGAGGGACAGTCCTTCTATGGCTACACCTTC. Residues: CSVEGQSFYGYTF.

The rearrangement uses TRBV20-1 and TRBJ1-6; D is unresolved. V dropped 3 bases and J dropped 1 base, with 10 bases sitting between them. Germline V CDR1 and CDR2: DFQATT, SNEGSKA (reference sequence). CDR3 length: 15 amino acids. The CDR3 coding sequence is TGCAGTGCTAGTCAGTTGGGGTCCTATAATTCACCCCTCCACTTT. Protein product: CSASQLGSYNSPLHF.

The chain uses TRBV12-3 or TRBV12-4 and TRBJ1-4, with TRBD1 matching 8 bases. Trimming removed 5 bases from V and 8 bases from J; junction bases left unmatched: 7. There are 14 residues in the CDR3. The CDR3 region is CASSPDRVREKLFF. The DNA of the CDR3 is TGTGCCAGCAGTCCGGACAGGGTACGAGAAAAACTGTTTTTT.

The rearrangement links TRBV7-9 to TRBJ1-2, with 8 bases fitting TRBD1. CDR1 and CDR2 (germline): SEHNR, FQNEAQ (reference sequence). This CDR3 has 16 amino acids. J gave up 4 bases and V 5 bases, and 12 bases lay outside the gene matches. CDR3 bases: TGTGCCAGCAGCCAAATCGCAGGGGGCTTTGGCTATGGCTACACCTTC. This codes for CASSQIAGGFGYGYTF.

This clonotype was recorded at least ten times. V gene TRBV2 combines with J gene TRBJ1-2; TRBD1 agrees at 10 bases. The V gene end was trimmed by 6 bases and the J gene end by 6 bases; junction bases not matched to a gene: 10. The CDR3 runs 15 residues. Germline CDR1 reads SNHLY; CDR2 reads FYNNEI. CDR3 DNA sequence: TGTGCCAGCAGCGCTCAAATGACAGGGGGCGATGGCTACACCTTC. Translated: CASSAQMTGGDGYTF.

The sample holds many counts of this clonotype. This sequence joins TRBV10-3 and TRBJ2-7; perhaps TRBD2 as D (5 bases). The CDR3 runs to 15 residues. Germline V gene lookup returns CDR1 ENHRY and CDR2 SYGVKD. V was clipped by 6 bases and J by 3 bases, with 18 bases between them. The CDR3 coding sequence is TGTGCCATCAGCCAGTCAATGCTAGCCGGCTACGAGCAGTACTTC. Residues: CAISQSMLAGYEQYF.

The genes are TRBV7-3 and TRBJ2-5; D gene uncertain. This CDR3 contains 12 residues. Trimming took off 5 bases at V and 5 bases at J, with 9 bases between the two ends. Germline loops: CDR1 SGHTA, CDR2 FQGTGA. The chain's CDR3 is CASSQVFETQYF. In nucleotides, the CDR3 is TGTGCCAGCAGCCAAGTTTTCGAGACCCAGTACTTC.

This chain joins TRBV7-6 and TRBJ2-5; 13 nucleotides agree with TRBD2. Trimming removed 3 bases from V and 1 base from J; junction bases left unmatched: 2. The length of the CDR3 is 16 residues. Germline loops: CDR1 SGHVS, CDR2 FNYEAQ. CDR3 coding DNA: TGTGCCAGCAGCTTGAGGACTAGCGGGGGCCAAGAGACCCAGTACTTC. It yields the protein CASSLRTSGGQETQYF.

This clonotype has just a few counts. The chain is built from TRBV7-8 and TRBJ2-3, with D perhaps TRBD2 (6 bases). There are 15 residues in the CDR3. Germline V CDR1 and CDR2: SGHVS, FQNEAQ. V shed 2 bases and J shed 2 bases, with 11 bases lying between them. CDR3: CASSLRRDHTDTQYF. CDR3 DNA sequence: TGTGCCAGCAGCTTACGGCGGGACCACACAGATACGCAGTATTTT. Combining the CDR3 with reference TRBV7-8 and TRBJ2-3 gives the whole variable domain GAGVSQSPRYKVAKRGQDVALRCDPISGHVSLFWYQQALGQGPEFLTYFQNEAQLDKSGLPSDRFFAERPEGSVSTLKIQRTQQEDSAVYLCASSLRRDHTDTQYFGPGTRLTVL.

This clonotype was seen repeatedly, ten times or more. V gene TRBV10-3 combines with J gene TRBJ1-5; 8 bases line up with TRBD1. Germline V CDR1 and CDR2: ENHRY, SYGVKD. The CDR3 covers 16 residues. Trimming at V came to 0 bases and at J to 4 bases, leaving 5 bases not matched to a gene. The CDR3 sequence: CAISESVQGVNQPQHF. DNA for the CDR3: TGTGCCATCAGTGAGTCTGTACAGGGGGTAAATCAGCCCCAGCATTTT.

This clonotype was detected only a few times. The rearrangement links TRBV7-9 to TRBJ2-5; weak D call: TRBD1 (7 bases). The CDR3 extends over 15 amino acids. Trimming stripped 3 bases from V and 5 bases from J, with 16 bases between. Germline CDR1 and CDR2: SEHNR and FQNEAQ (reference sequence). DNA of the CDR3: TGTGCCAGCAGCTTGAGCGGAGGGGGCGGTGAGACCCAGTACTTC. Its protein is CASSLSGGGGETQYF.

The sample holds many counts of this clonotype. V and J are TRBV29-1 and TRBJ1-1; no clear D gene. This CDR3 has 12 residues. With 6 bases removed from V and 4 bases from J, the gap between germline ends came to 12 bases. Germline loops: CDR1 SQVTM, CDR2 ANQGSEA. The CDR3 is CSVVLGSTEAFF. CDR3 nucleotide sequence: TGCAGCGTCGTACTGGGAAGCACTGAAGCTTTCTTT.

This clonotype has at least ten counts. The rearrangement uses TRBV29-1 and TRBJ1-1; a possible D gene is TRBD1 (6 bases). The germline V gene has CDR1 SQVTM and CDR2 ANQGSEA. The CDR3 has 13 residues. V dropped 7 bases and J dropped 5 bases, with 17 bases sitting between them. The CDR3 DNA is TGCAGCGCCTCGGGGGCGGGGGAGACTGAAGCTTTCTTT. This translates into CSASGAGETEAFF. The variable domain in full, completed from reference TRBV29-1 and TRBJ1-1, reads SAVISQKPSRDICQRGTSLTIQCQVDSQVTMMFWYRQQPGQSLTLIATANQGSEATYESGFVIDKFPISRPNLTFSTLTVSNMSPEDSSIYLCSASGAGETEAFFGQGTRLTVV.

This clonotype was seen a handful of times. The chain links TRBV7-9 to TRBJ1-5; the D is unclear. V was trimmed by 8 bases and J by 7 bases, leaving 21 bases between them. The CDR3 has 15 residues. CDR1 is SEHNR, CDR2 FQNEAQ, per germline (reference sequence). The CDR3 loop reads CASCLTAVGLQPQHF. CDR3 sequence (DNA): TGTGCCAGCTGCCTGACCGCCGTGGGTTTGCAGCCCCAGCATTTT.

This chain joins TRBV7-9 and TRBJ1-1, with 7 nucleotides matching TRBD1. The CDR3 has 13 residues. Germline loops: CDR1 SEHNR, CDR2 FQNEAQ (reference sequence). J was trimmed by 9 bases and V by 5 bases; bases with no gene match: 9. DNA for the CDR3: TGTGCCAGCAGCGCAAATTCGAGGGGGCAAGCTTTCTTT. It is translated as CASSANSRGQAFF.

In DNA, the CDR3 is TGTGCCAGCAGAGACGGACAGGGGGCCTCACCCCTCCACTTT. Its protein product is CASRDGQGASPLHF. The gene calls are TRBV7-2 and TRBJ1-6, with 11 bases matching TRBD1. This CDR3 has 14 amino acids. Trimming removed 6 bases from V and 10 bases from J; junction bases left unmatched: 5. Germline-derived CDR1 and CDR2 are SGHTA and FQGNSA.

The table lists this clonotype with a count of one. The chain has TRBV10-3 and TRBJ1-2; tentatively, D is TRBD1 (6 bases). With 11 bases removed from V and 0 bases from J, the gap between germline ends came to 13 bases. The CDR3 totals 13 residues. Germline V gene data show CDR1 as ENHRY and CDR2 as SYGVKD. CDR3 sequence (DNA): TGTGCCTGGGGAGGACAGACTAACTATGGCTACACCTTC. This translates into CAWGGQTNYGYTF.

As concerns this clonotype: With a much larger clone just one base away, this may be a read error. This chain joins TRBV29-1 and TRBJ1-1, with 7 bases identical to TRBD1. This CDR3 contains 13 residues. From germline, CDR1 is SQVTM and CDR2 ANQGSEA. The J segment lost 5 bases and the V segment lost 3 bases, leaving 6 bases of the junction unmatched. Here the CDR3 reads CSVDSTGRTEAFF. Written as DNA, the CDR3 is TGCAGCGTTGATTCGACAGGGAGGACTGAAGCTTTCTTT.

This chain uses TRBV20-1 with TRBJ1-1; the match to TRBD1 covers 7 bases. The junction had 6 bases not matched to a gene; V was cut back by 5 bases and J by 3 bases. Germline-derived CDR1 and CDR2 are DFQATT and SNEGSKA (reference sequence). This CDR3 spans 13 amino acids. CDR3 sequence reads: CSASDRADTEAFF. CDR3 bases: TGCAGTGCTTCAGACAGGGCGGACACTGAAGCTTTCTTT.

The chain recombines TRBV7-9 with TRBJ2-5; the D gene is possibly TRBD1 (7 bases). Trimming removed 3 bases at V and 11 bases at J, with 16 bases between. Per the germline V gene, CDR1 is SEHNR and CDR2 is FQNEAQ (reference sequence). The CDR3 runs to 13 residues. In DNA, the CDR3 is TGTGCCAGCAGCTTCACTAGCCAGGGGGATCAGTACTTC. Protein: CASSFTSQGDQYF.

V gene TRBV6-6 combines with J gene TRBJ1-2, with unresolved D. There are 14 residues in the CDR3. V dropped 5 bases and J dropped 8 bases, with 18 bases sitting between them. Germline V lookup: CDR1 MNHNY, CDR2 SVGAGI (reference sequence). The CDR3 sequence: CASSAEGRNEGYTF. CDR3 in DNA: TGTGCCAGCAGTGCGGAAGGGAGAAACGAAGGCTACACCTTC.

The J gene is TRBJ1-5, the V gene TRBV2; D is perhaps TRBD1 (5 bases). Germline V gene sequence: CDR1 SNHLY, CDR2 FYNNEI. The CDR3 extends over 14 amino acids. The germline V and J ends were trimmed by 6 bases and 1 base, with 10 bases remaining between them. The DNA of the CDR3 is TGTGCCAGCAGCGAGAACAGGAGCAATCAGCCCCAGCATTTT. It translates to CASSENRSNQPQHF.

V is TRBV7-8 and J is TRBJ2-5; D is unresolved. CDR1 and CDR2 (germline): SGHVS, FQNEAQ. This CDR3 is built from 13 residues. V was pared by 4 bases and J by 2 bases, with 8 bases between. This CDR3 reads CASSSSYQETQYF. The CDR3 DNA sequence: TGTGCCAGCAGCTCCTCCTATCAAGAGACCCAGTACTTC.

This clonotype was counted at least ten times. This chain connects TRBV29-1 to TRBJ1-3; 9 nucleotides match TRBD1. The CDR3 spans 15 residues. In germline, CDR1 is SQVTM, CDR2 ANQGSEA. Trimming removed 6 bases from V and 2 bases from J; junction bases left unmatched: 8. CDR3 in amino acids: CSVRDREIPGNTIYF. CDR3 coding DNA: TGCAGCGTCCGGGACAGGGAGATCCCTGGAAACACCATATATTTT.

This chain links TRBV4-1 with TRBJ1-4; the D is unclear. The germline gives CDR1 MGHRA, CDR2 YSYEKL. V dropped 0 bases and J dropped 0 bases, with 8 bases sitting between them. This CDR3 has 16 residues. CDR3 loop: CASSQDGSATNEKLFF. CDR3 DNA: TGCGCCAGCAGCCAAGATGGAAGCGCAACTAATGAAAAACTGTTTTTT.